This T cell receptor (beta chain) was obtained from a study of patients and donors after allogeneic stem cell transplantation (dated by TCRdb to about 2020). From cysteine to phenylalanine, the CDR3 is 17 amino acids long. The read is trimmed to its CDR3 DNA, 51 bases read in frame from base 1. CDR1 KGHDR and CDR2 SFDVKD are derived from the germline V gene. Relative to germline, V is missing 4 bases and J is missing 7 bases, with 16 bases of the junction outside any gene match. About this clonotype itself: The antigen this receptor binds is unknown. No base qualities exist here, and no much larger clone lies one base off it.

Preparation of the library involved RT-PCR. Sequencing relied on a NextSeq 550. TCRdb passed the public sequencing reads through fastp at Q25 and MiXCR, retaining productive beta sequences. Each CDR3 protein gets just one entry, which takes the most common genes and DNA from the rows behind it. The sample table shows about 160,000 distinct CDR3 sequences, and about two fifths are seen once. The ten largest clones add up to 50% to 65% of the sample. This clonotype was sampled from a human donor who was either an allogeneic HSCT recipient or a stem cell or donor lymphocyte infusion donor (not recorded which). It is not recorded whose cells these are; they may come from a transplant donor. Sequences were obtained from blood, either unsorted or a sorted T cell fraction (not recorded which). The receptor chain draws on TRBV24-1 and TRBJ1-2; 8 central bases correspond to TRBD1. The CDR3 region: CATSDPHQQGVQGGYTF. The DNA sequence is as follows: TGTGCCACCAGTGACCCCCATCAACAGGGGGTGCAGGGTGGCTACACCTTC.